A single sample gave rise to the 13 T cell receptor beta chains below, sequenced in a study of breast tumors, draining lymph nodes, adjacent tissues. Axillary draining lymph nodes of breast cancer patients supplied the node samples. One entry per CDR3 protein results from TCRdb running MiXCR on the multiplex PCR reads. The sample has over 130,000 distinct CDR3 sequences, approximately 29% seen once. Sequencing was done on a sample of axillary lymph node tissue. Receptors were obtained from a female donor with breast cancer. Some clones in this sample may be carry-over from other donors' samples.

This clonotype has a count of ten or more. This rearrangement joins TRBV19 to TRBJ2-2; D ambiguous. Trimming removed 6 bases from V and 6 bases from J, with 8 bases in between. Germline V gene sequence: CDR1 LNHDA, CDR2 SQIVND (reference sequence). The CDR3 covers 12 residues. CDR3 coding DNA: TGTGCCAGTAGACAACCCCCCGGGGAGCTGTTTTTT. As protein: CASRQPPGELFF. The whole variable domain, filled in from reference TRBV19 and TRBJ2-2, reads DGGITQSPKYLFRKEGQNVTLSCEQNLNHDAMYWYRQDPGQGLRLIYYSQIVNDFQKGDIAEGYSVSREKKESFPLTVTSAQKNPTAFYLCASRQPPGELFFGEGSRLTVL.

As for this clonotype: This may be a read error: a much more frequent sequence differs by one nucleotide. This rearrangement joins TRBV5-1 to TRBJ2-5; no clear D. The CDR3 length is 14 residues. In germline, CDR1 is SGHRS, CDR2 YFSETQ. As DNA, the CDR3 is TGCGCCGGCAGCTTGGTCGCGTACCAAGACACCCAGTACTTC. Residues: CAGSLVAYQDTQYF. The full variable domain, with the rest looked up from reference TRBV5-1 and TRBJ2-5, is KAGVTQTPRYLIKTRGQQVTLSCSPISGHRSVSWYQQTPGQGLQFLFEYFSETQRNKGNFPGRFSGRQFSNSRSEMNVSTLELGDSALYLCAGSLVAYQDTQYFGPGTRLLVL.

At least ten counts were recorded for this clonotype. The V and J genes are TRBV10-3 and TRBJ2-5, with D uncertain. With 5 bases removed from V and 2 bases from J, the gap between germline ends came to 9 bases. The length of the CDR3 is 13 residues. The germline V gene has CDR1 ENHRY and CDR2 SYGVKD. In DNA, the CDR3 is TGTGCCATCAGTCTTGCTAGTCAAGAGACCCAGTACTTC. Protein product: CAISLASQETQYF.

V gene TRBV29-1 combines with J gene TRBJ1-4; 7 bases agree with TRBD1. The CDR3 sequence is 13 residues long. Germline loops: CDR1 SQVTM, CDR2 ANQGSEA. V trimming: 7 bases; J trimming: 4 bases; junction bases outside the gene matches: 6. The CDR3 reads CSGRGGGNEKLFF. The CDR3 region has the DNA TGCAGCGGTCGAGGGGGCGGTAATGAAAAACTGTTTTTT.

The count of this clonotype is one. No conserved phenylalanine or tryptophan ends this CDR3, so it is likely a read error. The chain employs TRBV7-9 and TRBJ2-3; 9 bases agree with TRBD1. There are 13 residues in the CDR3. The germline gives CDR1 SEHNR, CDR2 FQNEAQ (reference sequence). The V and J ends lost 4 bases and 7 bases, in that order; junction bases with no gene match: 3. The CDR3 is CASSSTGGYTQYS. The DNA for the CDR3 is TGTGCCAGCAGCTCAACAGGGGGCTATACGCAGTATTCT.

Ten or more counts support this clonotype. The V call is TRBV11-2, the J call TRBJ2-7; D might be TRBD2 (6 bases). This CDR3 spans 16 amino acids. The germline V gene encodes CDR1 SGHAT and CDR2 FQNNGV. V lost 3 bases to trimming and J lost 6 bases, with 21 bases between them. The CDR3 sequence: CASSFGSFVDPSEQYF. The CDR3 DNA sequence: TGTGCCAGCAGCTTCGGGAGTTTTGTCGACCCCTCCGAGCAGTACTTC.

This clonotype was counted ten times or more. This chain joins TRBV15 and TRBJ1-2, with 8 bases aligning to TRBD1. The CDR3 consists of 12 residues. J was trimmed by 7 bases and V by 4 bases; bases with no gene match: 2. Germline CDR1 is LNHNV and CDR2 is YYDKDF (reference sequence). The CDR3 sequence is CATSKDRAGYTF. The CDR3 DNA is TGTGCCACCAGCAAGGACAGGGCTGGCTACACCTTC.

This clonotype has ten or more counts. V usage is TRBV7-9 and J usage is TRBJ2-6; no reliable D call. CDR3 length: 15 amino acids. Looked up from germline, CDR1 is SEHNR and CDR2 is FQNEAQ (reference sequence). The V end was cut by 2 bases, the J end by 0 bases, with 5 bases between. CDR3 sequence (DNA): TGTGCCAGCAGCTTACATATCTCTGGGGCCAACGTCCTGACTTTC. Residues: CASSLHISGANVLTF.

This clonotype was counted at least ten times. V gene TRBV11-2 combines with J gene TRBJ1-2; TRBD1 agrees at 7 bases. Losses at the gene ends were 2 bases for V and 2 bases for J; bases not matched to a gene: 5. Germline-derived CDR1 and CDR2 are SGHAT and FQNNGV. The CDR3 covers 15 residues. The CDR3: CASSLQGQLNYGYTF. The CDR3 DNA sequence: TGTGCCAGCAGCTTACAGGGACAGCTAAACTATGGCTACACCTTC. The whole variable domain, filled in from reference TRBV11-2 and TRBJ1-2, reads EAGVAQSPRYKIIEKRQSVAFWCNPISGHATLYWYQQILGQGPKLLIQFQNNGVVDDSQLPKDRFSAERLKGVDSTLKIQPAKLEDSAVYLCASSLQGQLNYGYTFGSGTRLTVV.

The V call is TRBV7-9, the J call TRBJ2-5; weak D call: TRBD2 (6 bases). Trimming cost V 5 bases and J 7 bases, with 20 bases left between them. Germline-derived CDR1 and CDR2 are SEHNR and FQNEAQ (reference sequence). The CDR3 sequence is 15 residues long. The CDR3 DNA is TGTGCCAGCAGCCAAGAGACGCGGGATGGAGGGACCCAGTACTTC. Amino acid sequence: CASSQETRDGGTQYF. Full variable domain (rest looked up from reference TRBV7-9 and TRBJ2-5): DTGVSQNPRHKITKRGQNVTFRCDPISEHNRLYWYRQTLGQGPEFLTYFQNEAQLEKSRLLSDRFSAERPKGSFSTLEIQRTEQGDSAMYLCASSQETRDGGTQYFGPGTRLLVL.

This clonotype has ten or more counts. The chain employs TRBV5-1 and TRBJ2-2, with 10 bases that match TRBD1. Germline V gene sequence: CDR1 SGHRS, CDR2 YFSETQ. V lost 3 bases and J lost 6; bases outside the gene matches: 11. The CDR3 contains 17 residues. CDR3 amino acids: CASSSTIGTGVPGELFF. Here the CDR3 DNA reads TGCGCCAGCAGCTCAACAATCGGGACAGGGGTTCCCGGGGAGCTGTTTTTT.

Comments on this clonotype: A much larger clone sits a single nucleotide away, making a read error possible. The CDR3 is CASSQDPAGANSEQFF. CDR3 DNA sequence: TGCGCCAGCAGCCAAGATCCAGCGGGGGCTAATAGTGAGCAGTTCTTC. This chain joins TRBV4-1 and TRBJ2-1; 8 bases are a match to TRBD2. Looked up from germline, CDR1 is MGHRA and CDR2 is YSYEKL. The CDR3 covers 16 residues. After removal of 0 bases from V and 9 bases from J, the junction contained 10 bases not matched to a gene.

There are many counts of this clonotype. This chain connects TRBV7-9 to TRBJ1-5; 9 nucleotides align to TRBD1. Per the germline V gene, CDR1 is SEHNR and CDR2 is FQNEAQ (reference sequence). The V segment lost 4 bases and the J segment 6 bases; nucleotides outside the gene matches: 4. This CDR3 has 14 amino acids. CDR3 coding DNA: TGTGCCAGCAGCTCCGGGACAGGGATTCAGCCCCAGCATTTT. It specifies CASSSGTGIQPQHF.